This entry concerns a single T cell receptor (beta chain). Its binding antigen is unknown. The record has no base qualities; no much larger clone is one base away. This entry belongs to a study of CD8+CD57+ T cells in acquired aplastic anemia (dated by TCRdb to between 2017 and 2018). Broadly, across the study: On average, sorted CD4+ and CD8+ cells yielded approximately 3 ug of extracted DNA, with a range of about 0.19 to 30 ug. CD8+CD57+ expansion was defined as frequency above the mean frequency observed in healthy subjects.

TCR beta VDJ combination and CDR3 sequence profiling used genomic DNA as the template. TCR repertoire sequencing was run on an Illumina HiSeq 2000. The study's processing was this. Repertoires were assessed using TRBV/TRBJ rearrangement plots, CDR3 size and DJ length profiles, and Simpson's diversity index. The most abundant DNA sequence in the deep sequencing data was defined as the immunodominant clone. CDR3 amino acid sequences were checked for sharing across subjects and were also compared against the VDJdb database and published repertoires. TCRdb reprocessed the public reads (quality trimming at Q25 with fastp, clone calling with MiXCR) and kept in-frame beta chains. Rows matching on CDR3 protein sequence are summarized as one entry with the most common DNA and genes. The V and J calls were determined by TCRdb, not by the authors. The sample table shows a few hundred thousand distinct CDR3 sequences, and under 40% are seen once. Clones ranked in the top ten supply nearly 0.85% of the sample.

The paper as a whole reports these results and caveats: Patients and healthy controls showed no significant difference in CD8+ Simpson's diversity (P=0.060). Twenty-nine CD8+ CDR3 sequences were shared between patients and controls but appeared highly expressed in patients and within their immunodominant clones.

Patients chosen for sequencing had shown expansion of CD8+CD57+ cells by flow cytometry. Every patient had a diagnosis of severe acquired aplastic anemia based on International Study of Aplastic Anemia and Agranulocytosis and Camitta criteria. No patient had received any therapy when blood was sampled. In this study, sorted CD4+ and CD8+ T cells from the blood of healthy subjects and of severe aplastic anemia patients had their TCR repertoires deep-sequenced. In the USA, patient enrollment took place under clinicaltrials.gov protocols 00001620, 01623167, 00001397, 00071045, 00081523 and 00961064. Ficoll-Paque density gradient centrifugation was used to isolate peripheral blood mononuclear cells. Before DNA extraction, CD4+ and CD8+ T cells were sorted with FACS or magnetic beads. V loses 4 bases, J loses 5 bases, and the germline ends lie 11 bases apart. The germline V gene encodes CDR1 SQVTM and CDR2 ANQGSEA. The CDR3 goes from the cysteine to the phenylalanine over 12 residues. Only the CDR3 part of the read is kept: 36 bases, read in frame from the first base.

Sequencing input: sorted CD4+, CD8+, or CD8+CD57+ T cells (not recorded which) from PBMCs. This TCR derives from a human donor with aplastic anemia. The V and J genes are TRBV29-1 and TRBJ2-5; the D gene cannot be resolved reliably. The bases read TGCAGCGTTGGGTTGGCGCATGAGACCCAGTACTTC. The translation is CSVGLAHETQYF.